Included here is one T cell receptor (beta chain) sequence, with context. The entry originates in a study of shared clonotypes between healthy human individuals. Over several immunoSEQ plates, each subset's genomic DNA was distributed in even portions. Method: immunoSEQ multiplex PCR; TCRdb's copy keeps in-frame clones and lacks some. The table shows about 2.4 million clones, with under 95% occurring only once. V shed 5 bases, J shed 6 bases, and the junction held 10 bases outside the gene matches. CDR3 length: 15 residues. Germline loops: CDR1 SGHTA, CDR2 FQGTGA. This TCR was recovered from a man between 18 and 29 years old in good health. Some clones in this sample may be carry-over from other donors' samples. The chain carries TRBV7-3 and TRBJ2-3, with 8 bases aligning to TRBD2. Sequencing used naive CD4+ T cells from PBMCs. The subset denotes: CD45RA+ positively selected. The CDR3 nucleotides read TGTGCCAGCAGCATAAGCGGGAGTGTCGTGGATACGCAGTATTTT. It encodes CASSISGSVVDTQYF.